Shown below are 16 T cell receptor beta chains from a single sample sequenced in a study of Graves' ophthalmopathy and Graves' hyperthyroidism. Beta-chain TCR CDR3 regions were amplified from RNA transcripts. Investigators did first-round RT-PCR with HTBI primers, then second-round multiplex PCR. MiXCR, run by TCRdb on the multiplex PCR reads, gives a single entry per CDR3 protein. The sample includes around 1,000,000 distinct CDR3 sequences, roughly 35% of them seen just once. Material: peripheral blood or thyroid tissue (not recorded which). These receptors originate from an adult man with Graves' hyperthyroidism.

The sample holds many counts of this clonotype. The rearrangement uses TRBV29-1 and TRBJ2-6; D gene unclear. CDR1 is SQVTM and CDR2 is ANQGSEA in the germline V gene. This CDR3 comprises 13 residues. The ends were cut back, 1 base at V and 4 bases at J, with 5 bases in the middle. CDR3 coding DNA: TGCAGCGTTGAAGTCCCCGGGGCCAACGTCCTGACTTTC. Translated, it gives CSVEVPGANVLTF. The full variable domain, in which reference TRBV29-1 and TRBJ2-6 provide the parts outside the CDR3, is SAVISQKPSRDICQRGTSLTIQCQVDSQVTMMFWYRQQPGQSLTLIATANQGSEATYESGFVIDKFPISRPNLTFSTLTVSNMSPEDSSIYLCSVEVPGANVLTFGAGSRLTVL.

Many counts were recorded for this clonotype. The chain couples TRBV19 to TRBJ2-7; D unclear. This CDR3 spans 14 amino acids. Trimming stripped 7 bases from V and 2 bases from J, with 15 bases between. Germline V CDR1 and CDR2: LNHDA, SQIVND (reference sequence). The CDR3 here is CASTKQAGAYEQYF. As DNA, the CDR3 is TGTGCCAGTACCAAGCAGGCAGGAGCCTACGAGCAGTACTTC. The complete variable domain, with remaining parts taken from reference TRBV19 and TRBJ2-7, reads DGGITQSPKYLFRKEGQNVTLSCEQNLNHDAMYWYRQDPGQGLRLIYYSQIVNDFQKGDIAEGYSVSREKKESFPLTVTSAQKNPTAFYLCASTKQAGAYEQYFGPGTRLTVT.

This clonotype has ten or more counts. The chain has TRBV14 and TRBJ2-7; unclear D gene. The CDR3 runs to 13 residues. Between the trimmed V and J ends, which lost 3 bases and 3 bases, there was a span of 9 bases. Germline assignment: CDR1 SGHDN and CDR2 FVKESK. The CDR3 loop reads CASSQNYHYEQYF. CDR3 DNA: TGTGCCAGCAGCCAGAACTACCACTACGAGCAGTACTTC.

In the case of this clonotype: A read error may explain this, as a much larger clone is one base away. The chain has TRBV29-1 and TRBJ2-7; 7 bases match TRBD2. The trim removed 6 bases at V and 5 bases at J, leaving 16 bases unmatched. Germline CDR1 SQVTM, CDR2 ANQGSEA. The CDR3 loop spans 15 amino acids. The CDR3 DNA follows: TGCAGCGTGACGGGATCAGCGGGAAACACCGACGAGCAGTACTTC. Its protein product is CSVTGSAGNTDEQYF.

Worth noting for this clonotype: A read error may explain this, as a much larger clone is one base away. The rearrangement uses TRBV5-1 and TRBJ2-2; 9 bases are a match to TRBD1. CDR3 length: 15 amino acids. The V segment lost 7 bases and the J segment 7 bases; nucleotides outside the gene matches: 11. Germline CDR1 reads SGHRS; CDR2 reads YFSETQ. The CDR3 coding sequence is TGCGCCAGCGGCGCCGGGACAGGGAATGGCGGGGAGCTGTTTTTT. Its translation is CASGAGTGNGGELFF.

A note on this clonotype: Because the CDR3 is missing its conserved closing phenylalanine or tryptophan, this is likely a read error. The chain couples TRBV11-2 to TRBJ1-1, with 8 bases aligning to TRBD1. The CDR3 extends over 17 amino acids. CDR1 SGHAT and CDR2 FQNNGV come from the germline V gene. The trim removed 6 bases at V and 5 bases at J, leaving 17 bases unmatched. The CDR3 DNA is TGTGCCAGCAGTCGTCCCGGGACAGGATACCGGGGGACTGAAGCTTTCCTT. Translated: CASSRPGTGYRGTEAFL.

This clonotype was recorded at least ten times. The chain has TRBV7-9 and TRBJ1-4; 7 bases line up with TRBD1. This CDR3 has 17 amino acids. The V gene end was trimmed by 5 bases and the J gene end by 3 bases; junction bases not matched to a gene: 12. Germline V gives CDR1 SEHNR, CDR2 FQNEAQ (reference sequence). The CDR3 reads CASSPLPRQGPNEKLFF. Here the CDR3 DNA reads TGTGCCAGCAGCCCTCTCCCCCGACAGGGCCCTAATGAAAAACTGTTTTTT.

This clonotype was found once. CDR3 in DNA: TGTGCCAGCAGCCGACCCAGGGGAGCCCACTACGAGCAGTACTTC. Amino acids: CASSRPRGAHYEQYF. This rearrangement joins TRBV6-6 to TRBJ2-7, with D perhaps matching TRBD1 (6 bases). In germline, CDR1 is MNHNY, CDR2 SVGAGI (reference sequence). V was clipped by 6 bases and J by 3 bases, with 18 bases between them. This CDR3 has 15 amino acids.

This clonotype was counted many times. The genes are TRBV12-3 or TRBV12-4 and TRBJ2-2; perhaps TRBD1 as D (5 bases). The ends were cut back, 5 bases at V and 1 base at J, with 11 bases in the middle. CDR3 length: 15 amino acids. CDR3 in DNA: TGTGCCAGCAGTCCGTTAACAGGGAACACCGGGGAGCTGTTTTTT. Translation gives CASSPLTGNTGELFF.

The V and J genes are TRBV15 and TRBJ1-1; D remains ambiguous. Germline CDR1 reads LNHNV; CDR2 reads YYDKDF (reference sequence). CDR3 length: 15 amino acids. V gave up 0 bases and J gave up 1 base, with 9 bases separating them. CDR3 region: CATSRDLAGNTEAFF. The CDR3 nucleotides read TGTGCCACCAGCAGAGATCTGGCGGGGAACACTGAAGCTTTCTTT.

This clonotype was detected many times. The CDR3 coding sequence is TGTGCCAGCAGCCCTGGGGGAGCGGAGGAGACCCAGTACTTC. Amino acids: CASSPGGAEETQYF. The rearrangement uses TRBV5-8 and TRBJ2-5, with D perhaps matching TRBD1 or TRBD2 (5 bases each). Germline CDR1 reads SGHTS; CDR2 reads YDEGEE. Trimming left V 4 bases short and J 5 bases short, with 15 bases between. This CDR3 spans 14 amino acids.

This clonotype was detected ten times or more. The V call is TRBV7-2, the J call TRBJ1-6; no clear D gene. Germline values: CDR1 SGHTA, CDR2 FQGNSA. V was cut by 5 bases and J by 5 bases, with 13 bases left in between. This CDR3 spans 15 amino acids. As DNA, the CDR3 is TGTGCCAGCAGCCGTGGGAGGGCTAATAATTCACCCCTCCACTTT. Amino acid sequence: CASSRGRANNSPLHF.

This clonotype has more than one count but fewer than ten. The V gene is TRBV6-2 or TRBV6-3, the J gene TRBJ1-2; no definite D call. This CDR3 spans 11 amino acids. V was trimmed by 10 bases and J by 7 bases, leaving 13 bases between them. Germline assignment: CDR1 MNHEY and CDR2 SVGEGT. For the CDR3, the DNA is TGTGCCACCGAAAGTCCGAGTGGCTACACCTTC. This translates into CATESPSGYTF.

The table lists this clonotype with a few counts. This chain uses TRBV6-5 with TRBJ2-7; TRBD2 is a possible D gene (6 bases). V was cut by 3 bases and J by 2 bases, with 14 bases left in between. Germline lookup yields CDR1 MNHEY and CDR2 SVGAGI. The CDR3 runs 15 residues. Written as DNA, the CDR3 is TGTGCCAGCAGTTATTCGAGGGAGGCTACCTACGAGCAGTACTTC. Its translation: CASSYSREATYEQYF.

This clonotype was counted at least ten times. The chain links TRBV11-2 to TRBJ2-7, with 9 nucleotides matching TRBD1. This CDR3 spans 13 amino acids. Germline CDR1 is SGHAT and CDR2 is FQNNGV. J gave up 5 bases and V 7 bases, and 6 bases lay outside the gene matches. CDR3 DNA sequence: TGTGCCAGCATCGGGACAGGGTCCAACGAGCAGTACTTC. Translated, it gives CASIGTGSNEQYF.

This clonotype was counted many times. The genes are TRBV4-3 and TRBJ1-4; D remains unclear. Germline loops: CDR1 LGHNA, CDR2 YSLEER. Trimming removed 1 base from V and 7 bases from J, with 16 bases in between. The CDR3 is 16 amino acids. The chain's CDR3 is CASSQVLGIMGEKLFF. In nucleotides, the CDR3 is TGCGCCAGCAGCCAAGTCCTGGGGATCATGGGTGAAAAACTGTTTTTT.